The present T cell receptor (beta chain) was sequenced within a study of control samples from healthy donors and cancer patients. The protocol was immunoSEQ multiplex PCR, while the TCRdb copy is restricted to in-frame clones and leaves out a portion. The repertoire holds roughly 120,000 clones, with roughly 92% as singletons. The CDR3 is 17 residues long. Trimming stripped 1 base from V and 2 bases from J, with 16 bases between. Germline-derived CDR1 and CDR2 are SGHTA and FQGNSA. The V and J genes are TRBV7-2 and TRBJ2-3, with TRBD2 as a possible D gene (6 bases). The specimen was blood. The source of this sequence is a young man in good health. CDR3 region: CASSLGAPGLPTDTQYF. As DNA, the CDR3 is TGTGCCAGCAGCTTAGGCGCCCCGGGACTCCCCACAGATACGCAGTATTTT. The full variable domain, rest sourced from reference TRBV7-2 and TRBJ2-3, is GAGVSQSPSNKVTEKGKDVELRCDPISGHTALYWYRQSLGQGLEFLIYFQGNSAPDKSGLPSDRFSAERTGGSVSTLTIQRTQQEDSAVYLCASSLGAPGLPTDTQYFGPGTRLTVL.